The next 28 T cell receptor beta chains were all read from a single sample in a study of cytomegalovirus exposure and HLA in healthy donors. 13 Jbeta primers and 60 Vbeta primers were used for the PCR. Clones were sequenced by immunoSEQ multiplex PCR, and TCRdb holds only the in-frame ones, with some missing. The table records 100,000 or so clones, around 70% of them present only once. The sequencing input was PBMCs. These receptors were taken from a man aged 40-49 years in good health and CMV-seropositive.

V is TRBV4-3 and J is TRBJ2-2; D gene unclear. This CDR3 has 18 amino acids. Germline V gene sequence: CDR1 LGHNA, CDR2 YSLEER. The V gene lost 1 base and the J gene lost 5 bases, with 20 bases spanning the gap. The DNA of the CDR3 is TGCGCCAGCAGCCAAGGTAAAAGAAGCAGGATTAAAACCGGGGAGCTGTTTTTT. Protein product: CASSQGKRSRIKTGELFF.

This chain links TRBV5-4 with TRBJ2-2; 9 nucleotides match TRBD2. J gave up 4 bases and V 0 bases, and 4 bases lay outside the gene matches. Per germline, CDR1 SGHNT and CDR2 YYREEE (reference sequence). This CDR3 has 16 amino acids. The CDR3 DNA follows: TGTGCCAGCAGCTTGGCTAGCGGGATCGGCACCGGGGAGCTGTTTTTT. Amino acid sequence: CASSLASGIGTGELFF.

The V and J genes are TRBV27 and TRBJ2-7, with TRBD1 matching over 7 bases. Germline V gives CDR1 MNHEY, CDR2 SMNVEV (reference sequence). The CDR3 totals 13 residues. Unmatched junction bases numbered 4, after V lost 5 bases and J lost 3 bases. The CDR3 DNA is TGTGCCAGCAGTCCGACAGGGAACTACGAGCAGTACTTC. As protein: CASSPTGNYEQYF.

This clone was detected only a few times. The gene calls are TRBV30 and TRBJ1-5; no definite D call. This CDR3 spans 13 amino acids. V was trimmed by 4 bases and J by 2 bases, leaving 9 bases between them. CDR1 is GTSNPN, CDR2 SVGIG, per germline (reference sequence). CDR3 loop: CAWNPAGNQPQHF. CDR3 bases: TGTGCCTGGAATCCAGCGGGCAATCAGCCCCAGCATTTT.

J is TRBJ1-2 and V is TRBV7-2; 8 bases match TRBD1. V lost 3 bases and J lost 2; bases outside the gene matches: 2. The CDR3 is 14 residues long. Germline values: CDR1 SGHTA, CDR2 FQGNSA. CDR3 DNA: TGTGCCAGCAGCTTCCAGGGGGCGAACTATGGCTACACCTTC. As protein: CASSFQGANYGYTF.

The chain combines TRBV10-1 with TRBJ1-1; possibly TRBD1 for D (6 bases). CDR3 length: 15 amino acids. Deletions cut 2 bases from V and 5 bases from J, with 15 bases between. CDR1 and CDR2 (germline): WNHNN, SYGVQD (reference sequence). In DNA, the CDR3 is TGCGCCAGCAGTGAGGCCACAGGGCCCGGGACTGAAGCTTTCTTT. It yields the protein CASSEATGPGTEAFF.

This chain's CDR3 is CASSAGTGVGYTF. CDR3 nucleotide sequence: TGTGCCAGTAGTGCCGGGACAGGGGTTGGCTACACCTTC. The chain has TRBV19 and TRBJ1-2, with 10 bases fitting TRBD1. Germline lookup yields CDR1 LNHDA and CDR2 SQIVND (reference sequence). V trimming: 5 bases; J trimming: 7 bases; junction bases outside the gene matches: 4. The CDR3 length is 13 residues.

The V gene is TRBV2, the J gene TRBJ2-2, with 11 bases matching TRBD2. V was clipped by 8 bases and J by 4 bases; unmatched bases: 6. The CDR3 has 15 amino acids. Germline-derived CDR1 and CDR2 are SNHLY and FYNNEI. Here the CDR3 DNA reads TGTGCCAGCTACCTCGGGACTAGCGGCACCGGGGAGCTGTTTTTT. Amino acid sequence: CASYLGTSGTGELFF.

This chain connects TRBV9 to TRBJ2-2, with 7 bases lining up with TRBD1. The length of the CDR3 is 16 residues. With 4 bases clipped from V and 8 bases from J, the junction kept 14 bases outside the gene matches. CDR1 is SGDLS and CDR2 is YYNGEE in the germline V gene. The CDR3 is CASSTSKGGRAGELFF. The CDR3 DNA reads as TGTGCCAGCAGCACCTCAAAAGGGGGCAGGGCTGGGGAGCTGTTTTTT.

V is TRBV28 and J is TRBJ2-3; no reliable D call. The V end lost 5 bases, the J end lost 0 bases, and 12 bases lay between the germline ends. The CDR3 runs 15 residues. In germline, CDR1 is MDHEN, CDR2 SYDVKM. The CDR3 nucleotides read TGTGCCAGCAGTAAGGAGAGGCAGAGCACAGATACGCAGTATTTT. It translates to CASSKERQSTDTQYF.

J is TRBJ1-2 and V is TRBV7-2; the match to TRBD1 covers 8 bases. The germline V gene has CDR1 SGHTA and CDR2 FQGNSA. There are 15 residues in the CDR3. The trim removed 5 bases at V and 4 bases at J, leaving 9 bases unmatched. The CDR3 DNA sequence: TGTGCCAGCAGCCCTGGACAGGGAACGGTCTATGGCTACACCTTC. Its protein is CASSPGQGTVYGYTF.

The J gene is TRBJ2-1, the V gene TRBV7-3; TRBD2 might be the D (6 bases). V was pared by 5 bases and J by 8 bases, with 19 bases between. This CDR3 is built from 15 residues. Germline V gene data show CDR1 as SGHTA and CDR2 as FQGTGA. The CDR3 sequence: CASSASRDSSHEQFF. CDR3 in DNA: TGTGCCAGCAGCGCATCCCGGGACTCTTCCCATGAGCAGTTCTTC.

V usage is TRBV10-3 and J usage is TRBJ2-5; the match to TRBD2 covers 13 bases. The V gene end was trimmed by 6 bases and the J gene end by 4 bases; junction bases not matched to a gene: 5. The CDR3 has 15 amino acids. Germline V CDR1 and CDR2: ENHRY, SYGVKD. For the CDR3, the DNA is TGTGCCATCAGGTCGGGACTAGCGGGATCAGAGACCCAGTACTTC. Translation: CAIRSGLAGSETQYF.

This clone was seen a handful of times. The genes are TRBV27 and TRBJ2-2; a weak D match, TRBD2 (6 bases). The CDR3 totals 16 residues. Germline CDR1 is MNHEY and CDR2 is SMNVEV (reference sequence). V dropped 9 bases and J dropped 1 base, with 18 bases sitting between them. In nucleotides, the CDR3 is TGTGCCAGGCCTCCCCGGCCTAGCGAGAACACCGGGGAGCTGTTTTTT. It yields the protein CARPPRPSENTGELFF.

V is TRBV19 and J is TRBJ2-7; TRBD1 matches at 7 bases. V lost 5 bases to trimming and J lost 2 bases; unmatched junction nucleotides: 6. CDR1 is LNHDA, CDR2 SQIVND, per germline (reference sequence). The CDR3 consists of 14 residues. The CDR3 DNA reads TGTGCCAGTAGTTTCACTGGGACAGCCTACGAGCAGTACTTC. It encodes CASSFTGTAYEQYF.

The table lists this clone with a few counts. The rearrangement uses TRBV2 and TRBJ1-4; weak D call: TRBD1 (6 bases). V lost 5 bases and J 5 bases, leaving 12 bases between the germline ends. CDR3 length equals 14 residues. Per the germline V gene, CDR1 is SNHLY and CDR2 is FYNNEI. The DNA of the CDR3 is TGTGCCAGCAGTCGTCCTGGACAGAATGAAAAACTGTTTTTT. This encodes CASSRPGQNEKLFF. Combining the CDR3 with reference TRBV2 and TRBJ1-4 gives the whole variable domain EPEVTQTPSHQVTQMGQEVILRCVPISNHLYFYWYRQILGQKVEFLVSFYNNEISEKSEIFDDQFSVERPDGSNFTLKIRSTKLEDSAMYFCASSRPGQNEKLFFGSGTQLSVL.

This clone has more than one count but fewer than ten. This chain joins TRBV7-9 and TRBJ1-2; the match to TRBD1 covers 7 bases. Unmatched junction bases numbered 3, after V lost 4 bases and J lost 4 bases. Germline V gives CDR1 SEHNR, CDR2 FQNEAQ (reference sequence). The CDR3 runs 13 residues. CDR3: CASSSTGVYGYTF. The CDR3 DNA reads as TGTGCCAGCAGCTCCACAGGGGTCTATGGCTACACCTTC.

The V gene is TRBV19, the J gene TRBJ2-7; tentative D call: TRBD2 (6 bases). The CDR3 contains 14 residues. V shed 6 bases and J shed 2 bases, with 14 bases lying between them. Germline values: CDR1 LNHDA, CDR2 SQIVND (reference sequence). The CDR3 nucleotides read TGTGCCAGTAGACTGGGGAGGCCCACCTACGAGCAGTACGTC. Protein sequence: CASRLGRPTYEQYV.

The chain couples TRBV2 to TRBJ2-7; 8 nucleotides align to TRBD2. The CDR3 is 14 residues long. The trim removed 6 bases at V and 2 bases at J, leaving 6 bases unmatched. Germline values: CDR1 SNHLY, CDR2 FYNNEI. Written as DNA, the CDR3 is TGTGCCAGCAGGACTCGCGGGGGGACCTACGAGCAGTACTTC. It yields the protein CASRTRGGTYEQYF. Together with reference TRBV2 and TRBJ2-7, the CDR3 gives the full variable domain: EPEVTQTPSHQVTQMGQEVILRCVPISNHLYFYWYRQILGQKVEFLVSFYNNEISEKSEIFDDQFSVERPDGSNFTLKIRSTKLEDSAMYFCASRTRGGTYEQYFGPGTRLTVT.

The V gene is TRBV15, the J gene TRBJ2-4; perhaps TRBD1 as D (6 bases). The germline V and J ends were trimmed by 0 bases and 0 bases, with 9 bases remaining between them. This CDR3 has 16 residues. In germline, CDR1 is LNHNV, CDR2 YYDKDF (reference sequence). In nucleotides, the CDR3 is TGTGCCACCAGCAGAGATAGGACAGTAGCCAAAAACATTCAGTACTTC. This codes for CATSRDRTVAKNIQYF.

The chain joins TRBV4-1 to TRBJ2-1, with TRBD1 matching over 11 bases. CDR1 and CDR2 from the germline V gene are MGHRA and YSYEKL. The V and J ends lost 4 bases and 8 bases, in that order; junction bases with no gene match: 13. There are 17 residues in the CDR3. In nucleotides, the CDR3 is TGCGCCAGCAGCCGAACTACAGGACAGGGGGCTGTGGATGAGCAGTTCTTC. Encoded protein: CASSRTTGQGAVDEQFF.

The chain joins TRBV7-3 to TRBJ2-3; TRBD1 might be the D (5 bases). Trimming shortened V by 5 bases and J by 0 bases, and 6 bases separated the two germline ends. Germline assignment: CDR1 SGHTA and CDR2 FQGTGA. CDR3 size: 13 residues. In DNA form, the CDR3 reads TGTGCCAGCAGCCGACAGAGCACAGATACGCAGTATTTT. The encoded protein is CASSRQSTDTQYF.

This clone was observed a handful of times. This chain uses TRBV6-4 with TRBJ2-2, with D possibly being TRBD1 (5 bases). Looked up from germline, CDR1 is MRHNA and CDR2 is SNTAGT. The CDR3 is 13 amino acids. Trimming stripped 5 bases from V and 4 bases from J, with 8 bases between. This CDR3 is CASSTTATGELFF. Written as DNA, the CDR3 is TGTGCCAGCAGTACGACAGCCACCGGGGAGCTGTTTTTT.

The rearrangement links TRBV5-6 to TRBJ2-5, with D maybe TRBD1 (6 bases). The J call is uncertain, as TRBJ2-7 better fits the DNA end. The CDR3 is made up of 15 amino acids. Germline V gene lookup returns CDR1 SGHDT and CDR2 YYEEEE. The CDR3 coding sequence is TGTGCCAGCAGCAAAAGGGGGTACAGGTCCTACGAGCAGTACTTC. Its translation: CASSKRGYRSYEQYF.

The CDR3 here is CASSVTRLAYTDTQYF. CDR3 DNA sequence: TGTGCCAGCAGTGTCACCCGACTAGCGTACACAGATACGCAGTATTTT. The V gene is TRBV6-1, the J gene TRBJ2-3; 8 nucleotides line up with TRBD2. V shed 4 bases, J shed 2 bases, and the junction held 8 bases outside the gene matches. Germline CDR1 reads MNHNS; CDR2 reads SASEGT. The CDR3 runs to 16 residues.

The V and J genes are TRBV7-2 and TRBJ2-2; 10 bases are a match to TRBD2. Germline CDR1 and CDR2: SGHTA and FQGNSA. The CDR3 is 15 residues long. V lost 5 bases, J lost 7 bases, and 7 bases stayed unmatched. The CDR3, as DNA: TGTGCCAGCAGCCGGGGAAGCGGGAGGGGCGGGGAGCTGTTTTTT. This codes for CASSRGSGRGGELFF.

The gene calls are TRBV9 and TRBJ1-3; 7 positions match TRBD1. This CDR3 is built from 15 residues. Germline CDR1 and CDR2: SGDLS and YYNGEE. The ends lost 4 bases at V and 4 bases at J; junction bases unmatched: 8. CDR3 nucleotide sequence: TGTGCCAGCAGCCATGTAGGGGGCTCCGGAAACACCATATATTTT. This codes for CASSHVGGSGNTIYF. The full variable domain, with the rest looked up from reference TRBV9 and TRBJ1-3, is DSGVTQTPKHLITATGQRVTLRCSPRSGDLSVYWYQQSLDQGLQFLIQYYNGEERAKGNILERFSAQQFPDLHSELNLSSLELGDSALYFCASSHVGGSGNTIYFGEGSWLTVV.

The rearrangement joins TRBV9 to TRBJ2-5, with 11 bases that match TRBD2. Germline-derived CDR1 and CDR2 are SGDLS and YYNGEE. With 3 bases clipped from V and 14 bases from J, the junction kept 15 bases outside the gene matches. This CDR3 spans 15 amino acids. The CDR3 protein is CASSAGGGLAEPRYF. Here the CDR3 DNA reads TGTGCCAGCAGCGCCGGGGGGGGACTAGCGGAGCCTCGATACTTC. Combining the CDR3 with reference TRBV9 and TRBJ2-5 gives the whole variable domain DSGVTQTPKHLITATGQRVTLRCSPRSGDLSVYWYQQSLDQGLQFLIQYYNGEERAKGNILERFSAQQFPDLHSELNLSSLELGDSALYFCASSAGGGLAEPRYFGPGTRLLVL.